This passage covers 6 T cell receptor beta chains from one sample sequenced in a study of cytomegalovirus exposure and HLA in healthy donors (dated by TCRdb to the late 2010s). Libraries were made using the immunoSEQ multiplex PCR assay. A mixture of 60 forward primers for TCR Vbeta segments and 13 reverse primers for TCR Jbeta segments was used in the multiplex PCR. TCRdb's version of the immuneACCESS table is confined to in-frame rearrangements and falls short of the full clone set. An unresolved V gene accounts for under half of the shortfall where checked; the remainder is of unknown origin. Across this sample there are around 140,000 clones, with about two thirds seen only once. Around 2.5% of the sample is in the top ten clones. The specimen sequenced was PBMCs. The receptors shown here come from a middle-aged woman in good health and CMV-seronegative.

J is TRBJ1-5 and V is TRBV27, with a tentative D call TRBD1 (6 bases). CDR3 length: 14 amino acids. V lost 2 bases, J lost 7 bases, and 12 bases lay in between. The germline gives CDR1 MNHEY, CDR2 SMNVEV (reference sequence). The CDR3 sequence: CASSLQGYGQPQHF. In DNA form, the CDR3 reads TGTGCCAGCAGTTTACAGGGGTACGGGCAGCCCCAGCATTTT.

The CDR3 nucleotides are TGTGCCACCAGCGAGGGTAAAGGGCCGTATCAGCCCCAGCATTTT. It is translated as CATSEGKGPYQPQHF. The chain couples TRBV15 to TRBJ1-5; the D is unclear. Trimming removed 5 bases at V and 5 bases at J, with 16 bases between. The CDR3 spans 15 residues. Per germline, CDR1 LNHNV and CDR2 YYDKDF (reference sequence).

This clone was observed a handful of times. The gene calls are TRBV7-9 and TRBJ2-3; 7 bases agree with TRBD1. CDR3 length: 16 amino acids. The V gene's germline CDR1 is SEHNR and CDR2 FQNEAQ (reference sequence). Losses at the gene ends were 5 bases for V and 2 bases for J; bases not matched to a gene: 10. CDR3: CASSQNRDRHTDTQYF. The CDR3 nucleotides read TGTGCCAGCAGCCAAAACCGGGACAGACACACAGATACGCAGTATTTT. The variable domain in full, with the rest retrieved from reference TRBV7-9 and TRBJ2-3, is DTGVSQNPRHKITKRGQNVTFRCDPISEHNRLYWYRQTLGQGPEFLTYFQNEAQLEKSRLLSDRFSAERPKGSFSTLEIQRTEQGDSAMYLCASSQNRDRHTDTQYFGPGTRLTVL.

This clone was seen a single time. The chain couples TRBV27 to TRBJ1-4, with D maybe TRBD1 (6 bases). The V gene's germline CDR1 is MNHEY and CDR2 SMNVEV (reference sequence). V lost 5 bases to trimming and J lost 3 bases, with 7 bases between them. The CDR3 spans 13 residues. The CDR3 nucleotides read TGTGCCAGCAGTAGACAGGCTAATGAAAAACTGTTTTTT. Protein sequence: CASSRQANEKLFF.

The chain joins TRBV2 to TRBJ1-2; TRBD1 might be the D (6 bases). The germline V gene encodes CDR1 SNHLY and CDR2 FYNNEI. The CDR3 is 13 residues long. V was shortened by 5 bases and J by 6 bases, with 13 bases between the two germline ends. CDR3 nucleotides: TGTGCCAGCAGTCGGGGGGCGCAGGATGGCTACACCTTC. This translates into CASSRGAQDGYTF. Filled out from reference TRBV2 and TRBJ1-2, the complete variable domain reads EPEVTQTPSHQVTQMGQEVILRCVPISNHLYFYWYRQILGQKVEFLVSFYNNEISEKSEIFDDQFSVERPDGSNFTLKIRSTKLEDSAMYFCASSRGAQDGYTFGSGTRLTVV.

This clone was counted between two and nine times. The rearrangement joins TRBV7-3 to TRBJ1-1, with D perhaps TRBD1 (5 bases). Germline V gives CDR1 SGHTA, CDR2 FQGTGA. Trimming removed 1 base at V and 5 bases at J, with 11 bases between. The CDR3 runs to 14 residues. Here the CDR3 reads CASSLKGRSTEAFF. CDR3 DNA: TGTGCCAGCAGCTTAAAGGGGCGGAGTACTGAAGCTTTCTTT.